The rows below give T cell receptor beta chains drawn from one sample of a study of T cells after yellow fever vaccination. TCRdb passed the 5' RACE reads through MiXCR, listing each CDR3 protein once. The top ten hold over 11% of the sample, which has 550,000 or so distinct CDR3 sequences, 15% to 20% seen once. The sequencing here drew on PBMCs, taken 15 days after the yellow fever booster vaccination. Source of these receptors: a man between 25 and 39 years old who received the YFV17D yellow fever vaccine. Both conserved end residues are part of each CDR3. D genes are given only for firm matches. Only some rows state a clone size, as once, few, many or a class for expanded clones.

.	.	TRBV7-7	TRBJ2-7	TGTGCCAGCAGCCCCGATTTCGGACCCCCTCTCTCCTACGAGCAGTACTTC	CASSPDFGPPLSYEQYF
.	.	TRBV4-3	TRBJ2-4	TGCGCCAGCAGCCAAGATGAGCAAGACAAACTAGCCAAAAACATTCAGTACTTC	CASSQDEQDKLAKNIQYF
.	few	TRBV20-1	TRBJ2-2	TGCAGTGCTAGAGTGCGACAACTAACCGGGGAGCTGTTTTTT	CSARVRQLTGELFF
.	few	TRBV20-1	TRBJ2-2	TGCAGTGCTTCTCCTCCGACACGGGCCGGGGAGCTGTTTTTT	CSASPPTRAGELFF
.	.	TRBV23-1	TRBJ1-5	TGCGCCAGCAGTCACGCCGGGACACCCTATAGCAATCAGCCCCAGCATTTT	CASSHAGTPYSNQPQHF
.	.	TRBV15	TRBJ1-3	TGTGCCACCAGCAGAGCGCCCGCGTCCGGATCTGGAAACACCATATATTTT	CATSRAPASGSGNTIYF
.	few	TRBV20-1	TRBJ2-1	TGCAGCCCTATCTGGAGGAGCGATGAGCAGTTCTTC	CSPIWRSDEQFF
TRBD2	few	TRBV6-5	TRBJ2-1	TGTGCCAGCAGTTACTCGCCCGGGACTAGCATCGAAAATGAGCAGTTCTTC	CASSYSPGTSIENEQFF
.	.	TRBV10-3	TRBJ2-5	TGTGCCATCAGATCCCAAGAGACCCAGTACTTC	CAIRSQETQYF
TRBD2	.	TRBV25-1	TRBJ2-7	TGTGCCAGCGTATCTAGCGGGAGGGGAAACGAGCAGTACTTC	CASVSSGRGNEQYF
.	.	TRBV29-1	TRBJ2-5	TGCAGCGTGATTCACGGGGTAGAGACCCAGTACTTC	CSVIHGVETQYF
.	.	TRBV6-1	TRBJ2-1	TGTGCCAGCAGTGTTGGCGGGTTCAACAATGAGCAGTTCTTC	CASSVGGFNNEQFF
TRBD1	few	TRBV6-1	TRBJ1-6	TGTGCCAGCAAAAACAGGGGGAGTAATTCACCCCTCCACTTT	CASKNRGSNSPLHF
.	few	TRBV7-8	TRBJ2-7	TGTGCCAGCAGCTTACCCCACACCGAGGGCTACGAGCAGTACTTC	CASSLPHTEGYEQYF
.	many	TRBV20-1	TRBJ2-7	TGCAGTGCTGGCTACTACGAGCAGTACTTC	CSAGYYEQYF
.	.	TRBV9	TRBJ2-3	TGTGCCAGCAGCGTTACGGGGAGCACAGATACGCAGTATTTT	CASSVTGSTDTQYF
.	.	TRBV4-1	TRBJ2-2	TGCGCCAGCAGCCTTGCGGAGGGGTATCCCGGGGAGCTGTTTTTT	CASSLAEGYPGELFF
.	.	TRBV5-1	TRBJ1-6	TGCGCCAGCAGCCGGGGGGGTGATTCACCCCTCCACTTT	CASSRGGDSPLHF
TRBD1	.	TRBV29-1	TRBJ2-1	TGCAGCGTTGATAGCTTACCGGGACAGGGCTCGCATGAGCAGTTCTTC	CSVDSLPGQGSHEQFF
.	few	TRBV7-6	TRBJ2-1	TGTGCCAGCAGCTTAACTCGGCTCGCGGAGGACAATGAGCAGTTCTTC	CASSLTRLAEDNEQFF
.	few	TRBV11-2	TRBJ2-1	TGTGCCAGCAGCGAAACGGGGACCTACAATGAGCAGTTCTTC	CASSETGTYNEQFF
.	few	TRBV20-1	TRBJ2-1	TGCAGTGCGGGGGGACTGGCGAGTTACAATGAGCAGTTCTTC	CSAGGLASYNEQFF
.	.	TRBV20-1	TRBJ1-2	TGCAGTGCTAGAGAGGGGATGGAAAGCGACACCTTC	CSAREGMESDTF
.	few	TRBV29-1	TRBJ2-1	TGCAGCGTTGCTGGGCAGTTCTACAATGAGCAGTTCTTC	CSVAGQFYNEQFF
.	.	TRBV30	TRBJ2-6	TGTGCCTGGTTCGGGGCTGGGGCCAACGTCCTGACTTTC	CAWFGAGANVLTF
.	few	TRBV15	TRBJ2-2	TGTGCCACCAGCAGCTACGTCCCCGGGGAGCTGTTTTTT	CATSSYVPGELFF
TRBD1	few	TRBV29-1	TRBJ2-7	TGCAGCGGCGGGACAGGGGGTTCAGGGGAGCAGTACTTC	CSGGTGGSGEQYF
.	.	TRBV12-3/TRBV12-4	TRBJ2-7	TGTGCCAGCAACTTCGGGACTTCGATTACCTACGAGCAGTACTTC	CASNFGTSITYEQYF
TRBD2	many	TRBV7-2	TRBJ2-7	TGTGCCAGCAGCTTAGGTCGAACTAGCGGGACATACCACGAGCAGTACTTC	CASSLGRTSGTYHEQYF
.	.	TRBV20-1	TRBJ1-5	TGCAGTGCTACTGCCGGGACAAACAATCAGCCCCAGCATTTT	CSATAGTNNQPQHF
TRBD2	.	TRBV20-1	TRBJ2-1	TGCAGTGCTAGAGTGATTAGTCGGGAGACTAGCGGGAGTAGGCAGTTCTTC	CSARVISRETSGSRQFF
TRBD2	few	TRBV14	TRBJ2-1	TGTGCCAGCAGCCTCTTGAGTAGACTAGCGGCCAATGAGCAGTTCTTC	CASSLLSRLAANEQFF
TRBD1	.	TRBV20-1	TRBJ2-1	TGCAGTGCTGGCCCGGGACAGGGGGAACGCGGCTGGGTCTTC	CSAGPGQGERGWVF
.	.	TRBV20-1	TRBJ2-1	TGCAGTGCCAAGGGGGGTGGATACAATGAGCAGTTCTTC	CSAKGGGYNEQFF
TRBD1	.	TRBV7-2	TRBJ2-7	TGTGCCAGCGGACAGGGAGACTCCTACGAGCAGTACTTC	CASGQGDSYEQYF
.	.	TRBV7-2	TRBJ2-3	TGTGCCAGCAGCTTAGGGGTGGGAACAGGGGGGGGTACGCAGTATTTT	CASSLGVGTGGGTQYF
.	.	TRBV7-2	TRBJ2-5	TGTGCCAGCAGCCCGAGAAGGACGGAGACCCAGTACTTC	CASSPRRTETQYF
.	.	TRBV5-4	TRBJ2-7	TGTGCCAGCAGCTTTCCTAGCGCTCCCTACGAGCAGTACTTC	CASSFPSAPYEQYF
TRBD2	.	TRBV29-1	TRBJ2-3	TGCAGCGTTGCCGGGACTATATACACAGATACGCAGTATTTT	CSVAGTIYTDTQYF
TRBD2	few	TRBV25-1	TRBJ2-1	TGTGCCAGCAGTGACCCCATCGCGGGAGCGCGCAATGAGCAGTTCTTC	CASSDPIAGARNEQFF
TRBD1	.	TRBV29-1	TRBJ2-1	TGCAGCGTGGGGACAGGCCCCATTTCCTACAATGAGCAGTTCTTC	CSVGTGPISYNEQFF
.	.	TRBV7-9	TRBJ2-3	TGTGCCAGCAGCTTAGAGGTTATCACAGATACGCAGTATTTT	CASSLEVITDTQYF
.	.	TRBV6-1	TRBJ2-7	TGTGCCGGGACGGACAGTTGGGGGTCCTACGAGCAGTACTTC	CAGTDSWGSYEQYF
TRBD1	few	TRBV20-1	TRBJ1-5	TGCAGTGCTACCCCAGGGACAGCCAATCAGCCCCAGCATTTT	CSATPGTANQPQHF
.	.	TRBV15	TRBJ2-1	TGTGCCACCAGCAGAGATCTCCGGGGGCATGAGCAGTTCTTC	CATSRDLRGHEQFF
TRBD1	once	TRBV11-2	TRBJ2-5	TGTGCCAGCAGCCAGGGGGCTAGCGCGGGAGAGACCCAGTACTTC	CASSQGASAGETQYF
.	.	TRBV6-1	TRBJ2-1	TGTGCCAGCAGAGGGATAAGATACAATGAGCAGTTCTTC	CASRGIRYNEQFF
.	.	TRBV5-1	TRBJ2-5	TGCGCCAGCAGCTTGGGGGCAGAGGGAGAGACCCAGTACTTC	CASSLGAEGETQYF
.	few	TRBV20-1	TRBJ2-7	TGCAGTGCTAATCTAGCGCCAACCTACGAGCAGTACTTC	CSANLAPTYEQYF
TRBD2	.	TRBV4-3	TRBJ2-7	TGCGCCAGCAGCCAAGATGACTCTAGCGGGACCTACGAGCAGTACTTC	CASSQDDSSGTYEQYF
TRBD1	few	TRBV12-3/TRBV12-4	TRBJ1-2	TGTGCCAGCAGATCAGGACAGGCTGGGAGCGGCTACACCTTC	CASRSGQAGSGYTF
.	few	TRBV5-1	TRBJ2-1	TGCGCCAGCAGCCCCGTCGGGCGCGCGGGTGAGCAGTTCTTC	CASSPVGRAGEQFF
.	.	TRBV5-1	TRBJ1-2	TGCGCCAGCAGCGCGACAGGCTATGGCTACACCTTC	CASSATGYGYTF
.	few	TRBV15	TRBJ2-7	TGTGCCACCAGCAGATACGAGCAGTACTTC	CATSRYEQYF
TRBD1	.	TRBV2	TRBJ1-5	TGTGCCAGCGGAAGACAGGGACGGCAGCCCCAGCATTTT	CASGRQGRQPQHF
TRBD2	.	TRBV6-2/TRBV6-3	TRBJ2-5	TGTGCCAGCGAAAGAAGCCGCCTAGCGGCTCGGGAGACCCAGTACTTC	CASERSRLAARETQYF
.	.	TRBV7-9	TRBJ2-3	TGTGCCCTTTGGGGGGAGAACACAGATACGCAGTATTTT	CALWGENTDTQYF